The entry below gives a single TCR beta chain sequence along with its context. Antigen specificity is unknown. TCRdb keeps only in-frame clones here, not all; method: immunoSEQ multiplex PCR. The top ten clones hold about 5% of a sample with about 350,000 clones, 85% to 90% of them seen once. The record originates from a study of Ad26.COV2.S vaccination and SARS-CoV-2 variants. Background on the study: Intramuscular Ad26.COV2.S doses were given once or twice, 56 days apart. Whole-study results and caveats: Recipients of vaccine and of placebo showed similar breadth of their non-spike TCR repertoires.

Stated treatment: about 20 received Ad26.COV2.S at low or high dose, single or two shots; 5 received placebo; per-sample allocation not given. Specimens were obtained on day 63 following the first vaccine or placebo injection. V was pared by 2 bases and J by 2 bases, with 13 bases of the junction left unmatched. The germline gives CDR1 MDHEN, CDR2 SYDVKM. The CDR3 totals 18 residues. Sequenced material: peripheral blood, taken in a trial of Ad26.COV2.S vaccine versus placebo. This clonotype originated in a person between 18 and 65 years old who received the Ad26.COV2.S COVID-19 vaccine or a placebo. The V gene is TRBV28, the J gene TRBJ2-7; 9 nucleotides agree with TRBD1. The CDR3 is CASSLGVGGQGRPYEQYF. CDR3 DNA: TGTGCCAGCAGTTTAGGGGTTGGGGGACAGGGTCGTCCCTACGAGCAGTACTTC.